This note documents a single T cell receptor (beta chain) sequence. The sample originates from a study of blood T cell repertoires in COVID-19. The overall study: The study drew acute and convalescent COVID-19 samples from the United States, Italy and Spain. T cells, B-cell-depleted T cells, or PBMCs provided the cDNA or gDNA that served as material.

In the source study's methods: Amplification of reference gene primers provided the estimated nucleated cell counts. Using immunoSEQ multiplex PCR, the repertoire was profiled, and TCRdb retains in-frame clones only, with some absent. V and J calls and clone size follow that table, whereas D and trimming were derived from the DNA. The sample consists of hundreds of thousands of clones, roughly 80% of them appearing once. V was cut by 1 base and J by 1 base, with 10 bases left in between. The length of the CDR3 is 15 residues. Germline lookup yields CDR1 SNHLY and CDR2 FYNNEI. The gene calls are TRBV2 and TRBJ1-1; D is unclear. This sequence originates from a woman aged 40 to 49 with active or convalescent COVID-19. Sequenced material: peripheral blood. CDR3 DNA: TGTGCCAGCAGTGAAGGGCAGGTCCGGAACACTGAAGCTTTCTTT. Protein product: CASSEGQVRNTEAFF.